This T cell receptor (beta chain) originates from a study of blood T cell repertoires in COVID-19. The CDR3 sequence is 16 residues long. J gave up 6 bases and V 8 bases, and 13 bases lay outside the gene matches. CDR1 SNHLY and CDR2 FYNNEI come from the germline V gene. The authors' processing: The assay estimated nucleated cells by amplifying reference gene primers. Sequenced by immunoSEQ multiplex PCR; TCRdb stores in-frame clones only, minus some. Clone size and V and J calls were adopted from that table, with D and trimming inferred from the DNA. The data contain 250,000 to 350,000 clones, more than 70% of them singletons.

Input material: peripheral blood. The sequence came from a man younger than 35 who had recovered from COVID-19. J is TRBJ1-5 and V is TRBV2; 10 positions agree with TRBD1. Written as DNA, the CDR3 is TGTGCCAGCGACAGGGGGCATGAGAGTTTCGGTCAGCCCCAGCATTTT. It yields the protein CASDRGHESFGQPQHF.